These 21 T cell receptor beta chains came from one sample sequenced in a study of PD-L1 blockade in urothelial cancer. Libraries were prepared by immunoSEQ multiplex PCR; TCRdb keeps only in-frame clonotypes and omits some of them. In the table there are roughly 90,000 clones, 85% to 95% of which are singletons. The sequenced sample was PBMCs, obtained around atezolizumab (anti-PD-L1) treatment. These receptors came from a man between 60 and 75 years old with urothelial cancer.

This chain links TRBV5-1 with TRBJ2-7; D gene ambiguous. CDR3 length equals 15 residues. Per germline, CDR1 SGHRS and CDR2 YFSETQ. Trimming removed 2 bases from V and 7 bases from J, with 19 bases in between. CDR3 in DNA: TGCGCCAGCAGCTTCAGTGGTGGCCAAATCGGGGAGCAGTACTTC. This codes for CASSFSGGQIGEQYF.

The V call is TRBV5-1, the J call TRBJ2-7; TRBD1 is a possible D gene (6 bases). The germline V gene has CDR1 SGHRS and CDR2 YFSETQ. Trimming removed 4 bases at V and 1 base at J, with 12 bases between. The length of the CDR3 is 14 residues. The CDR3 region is CASSAITGSYEQYF. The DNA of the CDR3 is TGCGCCAGCAGCGCTATAACAGGGTCCTACGAGCAGTACTTC.

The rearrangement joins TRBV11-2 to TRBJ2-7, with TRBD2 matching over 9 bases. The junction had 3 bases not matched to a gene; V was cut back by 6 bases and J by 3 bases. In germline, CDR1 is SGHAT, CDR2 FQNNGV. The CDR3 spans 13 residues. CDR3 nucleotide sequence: TGTGCCAGCAGGCTAGCGGGAAGCTACGAGCAGTACTTC. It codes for CASRLAGSYEQYF.

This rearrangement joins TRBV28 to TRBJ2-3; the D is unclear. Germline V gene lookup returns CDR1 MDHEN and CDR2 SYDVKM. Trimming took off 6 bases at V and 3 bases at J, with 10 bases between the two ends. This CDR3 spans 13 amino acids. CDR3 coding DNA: TGTGCCAGCAGCTTCTACCAAACAGATACGCAGTATTTT. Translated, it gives CASSFYQTDTQYF.

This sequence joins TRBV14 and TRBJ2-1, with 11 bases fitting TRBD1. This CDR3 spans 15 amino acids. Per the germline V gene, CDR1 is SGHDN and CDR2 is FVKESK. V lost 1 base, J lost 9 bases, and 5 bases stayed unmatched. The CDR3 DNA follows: TGTGCCAGCAGCCAAGCAAGGACAGGGGGCGGTGAGCAGTTCTTC. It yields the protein CASSQARTGGGEQFF.

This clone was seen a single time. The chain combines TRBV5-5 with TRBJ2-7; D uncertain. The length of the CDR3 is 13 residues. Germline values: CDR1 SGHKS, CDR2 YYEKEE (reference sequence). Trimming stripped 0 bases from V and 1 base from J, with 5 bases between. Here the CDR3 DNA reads TGTGCCAGCAGCTTGGAGCGTTCCTACGAGCAGTACTTC. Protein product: CASSLERSYEQYF.

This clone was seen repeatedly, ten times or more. CDR3 nucleotides: TGTGCCACCAGCAGAGAGGGGACAGGGGGCAACTACGAGCAGTACTTC. This translates into CATSREGTGGNYEQYF. The V call is TRBV15, the J call TRBJ2-7; 12 nucleotides align to TRBD1. V dropped 0 bases and J dropped 3; count of bases not matched to a gene: 3. The germline CDR1 and CDR2 sequences are LNHNV and YYDKDF (reference sequence). CDR3 length: 16 amino acids.

CDR3 sequence: CASSYGSGGSNYGYTF. Here the CDR3 DNA reads TGTGCCAGCAGTTACGGCTCGGGGGGATCTAACTATGGCTACACCTTC. The rearrangement joins TRBV6-6 to TRBJ1-2; tentatively, D is TRBD1 (5 bases). Germline V lookup: CDR1 MNHNY, CDR2 SVGAGI (reference sequence). V dropped 2 bases and J dropped 0 bases, with 13 bases sitting between them. The CDR3 is 16 residues long.

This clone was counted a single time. Here the CDR3 reads CASSEHDRGSGYTF. CDR3 coding DNA: TGTGCCAGCAGTGAACACGACAGGGGGAGCGGCTACACCTTC. The chain is built from TRBV6-1 and TRBJ1-2; 9 bases line up with TRBD1. V lost 2 bases, J lost 8 bases, and 6 bases stayed unmatched. Germline-derived CDR1 and CDR2 are MNHNS and SASEGT. This CDR3 region has 14 residues.

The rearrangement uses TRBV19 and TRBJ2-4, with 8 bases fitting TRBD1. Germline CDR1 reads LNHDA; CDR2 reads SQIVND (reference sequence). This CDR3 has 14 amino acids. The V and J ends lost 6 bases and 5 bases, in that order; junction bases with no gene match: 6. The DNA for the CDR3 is TGTGCCAGTAGCAAAGGGACAGGTGAAAACATTCAGTACTTC. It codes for CASSKGTGENIQYF.

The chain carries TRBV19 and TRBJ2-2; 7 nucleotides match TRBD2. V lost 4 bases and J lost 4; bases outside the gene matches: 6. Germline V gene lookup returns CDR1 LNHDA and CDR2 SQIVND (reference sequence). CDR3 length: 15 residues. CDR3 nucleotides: TGTGCCAGTAGTACCTCTCGGACTAGCACCGGGGAGCTGTTTTTT. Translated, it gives CASSTSRTSTGELFF.

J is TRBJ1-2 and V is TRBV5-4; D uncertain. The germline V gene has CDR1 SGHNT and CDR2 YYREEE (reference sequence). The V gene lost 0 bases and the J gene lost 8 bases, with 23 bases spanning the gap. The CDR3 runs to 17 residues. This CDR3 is CASSLDIGSTTGGGYTF. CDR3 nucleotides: TGTGCCAGCAGCTTGGATATCGGCTCCACAACCGGCGGGGGCTACACCTTC.

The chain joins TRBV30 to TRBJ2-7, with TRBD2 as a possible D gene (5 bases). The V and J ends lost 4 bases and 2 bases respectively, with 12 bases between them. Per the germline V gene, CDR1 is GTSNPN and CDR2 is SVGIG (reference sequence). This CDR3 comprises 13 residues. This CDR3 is CAWKYSGPYEQYF. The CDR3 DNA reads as TGTGCCTGGAAGTACAGCGGACCCTACGAGCAGTACTTC.

The chain's CDR3 is CASSSLGFYNEQFF. The CDR3 DNA is TGTGCCAGCAGTTCGCTAGGATTCTACAATGAGCAGTTCTTC. V is TRBV28 and J is TRBJ2-1, with no clear D. CDR3 size: 14 residues. Germline V gene data show CDR1 as MDHEN and CDR2 as SYDVKM. Trimming removed 4 bases from V and 3 bases from J, with 10 bases in between.

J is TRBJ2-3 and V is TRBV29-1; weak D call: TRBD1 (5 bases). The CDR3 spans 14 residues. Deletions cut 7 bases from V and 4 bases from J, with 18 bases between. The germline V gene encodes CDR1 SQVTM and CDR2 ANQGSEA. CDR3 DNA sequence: TGCAGCGCCGGAAGGGGCCAGGGTGCAGATACGCAGTATTTT. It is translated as CSAGRGQGADTQYF.

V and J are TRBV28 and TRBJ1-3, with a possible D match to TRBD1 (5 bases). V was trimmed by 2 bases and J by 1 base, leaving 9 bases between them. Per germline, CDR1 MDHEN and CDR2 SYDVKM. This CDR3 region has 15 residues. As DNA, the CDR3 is TGTGCCAGCAGTTTAGGACAAATTTCTGGAAACACCATATATTTT. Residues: CASSLGQISGNTIYF. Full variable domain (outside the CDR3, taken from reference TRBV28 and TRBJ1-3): DVKVTQSSRYLVKRTGEKVFLECVQDMDHENMFWYRQDPGLGLRLIYFSYDVKMKEKGDIPEGYSVSREKKERFSLILESASTNQTSMYLCASSLGQISGNTIYFGEGSWLTVV.

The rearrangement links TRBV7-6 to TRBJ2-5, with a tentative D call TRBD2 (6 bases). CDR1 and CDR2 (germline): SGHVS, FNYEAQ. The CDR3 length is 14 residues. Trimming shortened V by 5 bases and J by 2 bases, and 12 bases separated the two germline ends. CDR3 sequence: CASSHWGRQETQYF. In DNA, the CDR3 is TGTGCCAGCAGCCACTGGGGGAGGCAAGAGACCCAGTACTTC.

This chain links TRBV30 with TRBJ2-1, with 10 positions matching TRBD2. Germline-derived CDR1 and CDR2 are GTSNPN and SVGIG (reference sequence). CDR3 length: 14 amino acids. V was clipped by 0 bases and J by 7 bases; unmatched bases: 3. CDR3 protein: CAWSVPSGRNEQFF. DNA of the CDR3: TGTGCCTGGAGTGTCCCTAGCGGGAGAAATGAGCAGTTCTTC.

The CDR3 sequence: CASNPGLALQETQYF. CDR3 DNA: TGTGCCAGCAACCCGGGACTAGCCCTTCAAGAGACCCAGTACTTC. The gene calls are TRBV2 and TRBJ2-5; 9 nucleotides match TRBD2. The V gene end was trimmed by 7 bases and the J gene end by 2 bases; junction bases not matched to a gene: 8. This CDR3 contains 15 residues. Germline V CDR1 and CDR2: SNHLY, FYNNEI.

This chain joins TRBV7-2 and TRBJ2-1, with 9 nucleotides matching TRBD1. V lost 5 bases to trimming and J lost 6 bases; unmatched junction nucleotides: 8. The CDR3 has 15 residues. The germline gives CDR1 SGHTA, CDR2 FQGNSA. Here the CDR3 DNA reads TGTGCCAGCAGCCACGGGACAGGGTTAAGCAATGAGCAGTTCTTC. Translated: CASSHGTGLSNEQFF. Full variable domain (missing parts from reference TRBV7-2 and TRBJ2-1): GAGVSQSPSNKVTEKGKDVELRCDPISGHTALYWYRQSLGQGLEFLIYFQGNSAPDKSGLPSDRFSAERTGGSVSTLTIQRTQQEDSAVYLCASSHGTGLSNEQFFGPGTRLTVL.

The CDR3 spells CASSIGLAGGIDTQYF. The CDR3 bases are TGTGCCAGCAGTATCGGACTAGCGGGGGGTATAGATACGCAGTATTTT. This chain joins TRBV2 and TRBJ2-3; 14 nucleotides line up with TRBD2. After removal of 5 bases from V and 5 bases from J, the junction contained 6 bases not matched to a gene. CDR1 SNHLY and CDR2 FYNNEI come from the germline V gene. The CDR3 is 16 residues long.